These 8 T cell receptor beta chains originate from one sample sequenced in a study of T cell responses to AZD1222 COVID-19 vaccine. TCRdb's table, derived via immunoSEQ multiplex PCR, lists solely in-frame clones and lacks some. The repertoire holds 150,000 to 200,000 clones, with 70% to 90% as singletons. Specimen: peripheral blood, collected 28 days after the second AZD1222 dose. Receptors originate from an adult who received the AZD1222 COVID-19 vaccine.

The V call is TRBV11-2, the J call TRBJ2-5; a weak D match, TRBD2 (6 bases). There are 13 residues in the CDR3. CDR1 and CDR2 (germline): SGHAT, FQNNGV. Trimming stripped 4 bases from V and 2 bases from J, with 8 bases between. CDR3 loop: CASSSGTQETQYF. CDR3 in DNA: TGTGCCAGCAGCTCCGGGACTCAAGAGACCCAGTACTTC. Combining the CDR3 with reference TRBV11-2 and TRBJ2-5 gives the whole variable domain EAGVAQSPRYKIIEKRQSVAFWCNPISGHATLYWYQQILGQGPKLLIQFQNNGVVDDSQLPKDRFSAERLKGVDSTLKIQPAKLEDSAVYLCASSSGTQETQYFGPGTRLLVL.

This clone was seen once. The V gene is TRBV28, the J gene TRBJ1-1; 12 positions match TRBD1. Germline V CDR1 and CDR2: MDHEN, SYDVKM. The V gene end was trimmed by 1 base and the J gene end by 12 bases; junction bases not matched to a gene: 6. This CDR3 is 14 amino acids long. The CDR3 protein is CASSLSGQGADPFF. The DNA for the CDR3 is TGTGCCAGCAGTTTATCGGGACAGGGGGCTGACCCTTTCTTT.

This chain connects TRBV9 to TRBJ1-5; no reliable D call. V lost 3 bases and J 3 bases, leaving 10 bases between the germline ends. The V gene's germline CDR1 is SGDLS and CDR2 YYNGEE. This CDR3 has 14 residues. The CDR3 loop reads CASSERELNQPQHF. The CDR3 DNA sequence: TGTGCCAGCAGCGAACGAGAACTCAATCAGCCCCAGCATTTT.

This chain uses TRBV3-1 (or the pseudogene TRBV3-2) with TRBJ2-7; D possibly corresponds to TRBD1 (5 bases). The germline CDR1 and CDR2 sequences are LGHDT and YNNKEL (reference sequence). V gave up 0 bases and J gave up 3 bases, with 9 bases separating them. This CDR3 has 14 residues. The CDR3 loop is CASSQDDSYYEQYF. The CDR3 DNA reads TGTGCCAGCAGCCAAGATGACAGTTACTACGAGCAGTACTTC.

A single count supports this clone. This rearrangement joins TRBV13 to TRBJ2-1; D is unclear. CDR1 PRHDT and CDR2 FYEKMQ come from the germline V gene (reference sequence). Deletions cut 0 bases from V and 10 bases from J, with 10 bases between. This CDR3 has 13 residues. This CDR3 is CASSLGRPREQFF. The DNA for the CDR3 is TGTGCCAGCAGCTTAGGACGACCGCGGGAGCAGTTCTTC.

The chain couples TRBV5-4 to TRBJ2-1, with TRBD2 identical over 13 bases. V dropped 1 base and J dropped 7; count of bases not matched to a gene: 2. Germline V lookup: CDR1 SGHNT, CDR2 YYREEE (reference sequence). The CDR3 sequence is 15 residues long. In DNA, the CDR3 is TGTGCCAGCAGCTTGTCGACTAGCGGGAGGAATGAGCAGTTCTTC. Amino acid sequence: CASSLSTSGRNEQFF.

The chain joins TRBV6-5 to TRBJ2-2; D is unresolved. Trimming stripped 2 bases from V and 3 bases from J, with 4 bases between. Germline-derived CDR1 and CDR2 are MNHEY and SVGAGI. CDR3 length: 13 amino acids. The CDR3 loop reads CASSYEYTGELFF. The CDR3 DNA reads as TGTGCCAGCAGTTACGAGTACACCGGGGAGCTGTTTTTT.

In this sample, this clone turned up a few times. The CDR3 spells CATRTGAMNTEAFF. DNA of the CDR3: TGTGCCACCCGGACAGGCGCGATGAACACTGAAGCTTTCTTT. The chain couples TRBV24-1 to TRBJ1-1, with 7 bases that match TRBD1. Germline V lookup: CDR1 KGHDR, CDR2 SFDVKD. Unmatched junction bases numbered 6, after V lost 9 bases and J lost 0 bases. CDR3 length: 14 amino acids.